These 31 T cell receptor beta chains came from one sample sequenced in a study of beta chain features in type 1 diabetes. Study-wide results and limits: There was a moderate but significant shortening of TCRB CDR3s in all four CD4+ subsets of Type 1 diabetes patients.

The study reverse transcribed the entire isolated RNA, so it sequenced expressed TCRB transcripts. Using immunoSEQ multiplex PCR, the repertoire was profiled, and TCRdb retains in-frame clones only, with some absent. The sample contains 150,000 to 200,000 clones, roughly 9% of which appear only once. Antigens for these TCRs are unknown. What was sequenced was central memory CD4+ T cells from blood. These receptors were obtained from a woman in her thirties with type 1 diabetes.

The chain has TRBV19 and TRBJ1-1; 8 bases match TRBD1. The CDR3 loop spans 17 amino acids. Trimming at V came to 5 bases and at J to 5 bases, leaving 16 bases not matched to a gene. Germline-derived CDR1 and CDR2 are LNHDA and SQIVND (reference sequence). The CDR3 loop reads CASSSLAALTGVTEAFF. Here the CDR3 DNA reads TGTGCCAGTAGTTCCCTAGCGGCCCTGACAGGGGTGACTGAAGCTTTCTTT.

This clone occurred a few times. This chain uses TRBV6-6 with TRBJ2-1, with TRBD2 matching 9 bases. Trimming at V came to 6 bases and at J to 12 bases, leaving 3 bases not matched to a gene. Germline V lookup: CDR1 MNHNY, CDR2 SVGAGI (reference sequence). The CDR3 sequence is 11 residues long. The CDR3 loop is CASSLAGRQFF. In nucleotides, the CDR3 is TGTGCCAGCAGCCTAGCGGGAAGGCAGTTCTTC.

This chain connects TRBV27 to TRBJ2-1; unclear D gene. Germline V gene sequence: CDR1 MNHEY, CDR2 SMNVEV (reference sequence). CDR3 size: 16 residues. Trimming took off 6 bases at V and 5 bases at J, with 20 bases between the two ends. CDR3 in amino acids: CASSPYSPEEDNEQFF. The CDR3 DNA follows: TGTGCCAGCAGCCCCTACTCCCCCGAAGAAGACAATGAGCAGTTCTTC.

This chain uses TRBV6-6 with TRBJ1-1; D may be TRBD1 (5 bases). V was pared by 6 bases and J by 8 bases, with 10 bases between. The CDR3 length is 11 residues. Germline V gives CDR1 MNHNY, CDR2 SVGAGI (reference sequence). CDR3: CASSPGLEAFF. Here the CDR3 DNA reads TGTGCCAGCAGCCCAGGGCTGGAAGCTTTCTTT.

The chain employs TRBV6-1 and TRBJ2-1, with D tentatively TRBD2 (6 bases). Germline values: CDR1 MNHNS, CDR2 SASEGT. Trimming cost V 5 bases and J 9 bases, with 17 bases left between them. CDR3 size: 14 residues. CDR3 sequence: CASSNGNGGGEQFF. CDR3 coding DNA: TGTGCCAGCAGTAACGGGAACGGGGGTGGTGAGCAGTTCTTC.

This clone showed up just a few times. V and J are TRBV9 and TRBJ1-1; D not certain. Trimming stripped 4 bases from V and 0 bases from J, with 13 bases between. This CDR3 spans 15 amino acids. Looked up from germline, CDR1 is SGDLS and CDR2 is YYNGEE. The CDR3 sequence: CASSPRGGLNTEAFF. As DNA, the CDR3 is TGTGCCAGCAGCCCCCGAGGAGGGCTGAACACTGAAGCTTTCTTT. The full variable domain, completed using reference TRBV9 and TRBJ1-1, is DSGVTQTPKHLITATGQRVTLRCSPRSGDLSVYWYQQSLDQGLQFLIQYYNGEERAKGNILERFSAQQFPDLHSELNLSSLELGDSALYFCASSPRGGLNTEAFFGQGTRLTVV.

This clone has ten or more counts. CDR3 nucleotides: TGTGCCAGCAGCGCGGGGGGGGGCAGTGGCTACACCTTC. This gives the protein CASSAGGGSGYTF. The chain is built from TRBV11-2 and TRBJ1-2; D may be TRBD1 (6 bases). Germline CDR1 reads SGHAT; CDR2 reads FQNNGV. This CDR3 region has 13 residues. Trimming pared 5 bases from V and 7 bases from J, leaving 14 bases between.

The V and J genes are TRBV7-9 and TRBJ2-6, with 9 bases aligning to TRBD1. The length of the CDR3 is 16 residues. Germline CDR1 is SEHNR and CDR2 is FQNEAQ (reference sequence). V lost 3 bases, J lost 2 bases, and 2 bases stayed unmatched. The CDR3 protein is CASSLDRGAGANVLTF. For the CDR3, the DNA is TGTGCCAGCAGCTTGGACAGGGGAGCTGGGGCCAACGTCCTGACTTTC.

The rearrangement joins TRBV11-2 to TRBJ2-6; D remains ambiguous. The germline V gene encodes CDR1 SGHAT and CDR2 FQNNGV. This CDR3 spans 15 amino acids. With 3 bases removed from V and 4 bases from J, the gap between germline ends came to 10 bases. CDR3 sequence reads: CASSLIQAGANVLTF. Here the CDR3 DNA reads TGTGCCAGCAGCTTGATCCAAGCAGGGGCCAACGTCCTGACTTTC.

In its sample, this clone was seen a few times. CDR3 residues: CASSLTRELYNEQFF. The CDR3 coding sequence is TGTGCCAGCAGCTTAACAAGGGAGCTCTACAATGAGCAGTTCTTC. The gene calls are TRBV7-3 and TRBJ2-1; D is perhaps TRBD2 (5 bases). Germline CDR1 and CDR2: SGHTA and FQGTGA. V shed 0 bases and J shed 3 bases, with 9 bases lying between them. This CDR3 is 15 amino acids long.

This chain joins TRBV28 and TRBJ2-7; 12 bases are shared with TRBD2. The germline V gene has CDR1 MDHEN and CDR2 SYDVKM. The ends lost 5 bases at V and 4 bases at J; junction bases unmatched: 6. This CDR3 region has 15 residues. This chain's CDR3 is CASSAFGLAGYEQYF. The CDR3 nucleotides read TGTGCCAGCAGTGCATTTGGACTAGCGGGGTACGAGCAGTACTTC. Supplemented by reference TRBV28 and TRBJ2-7, the full variable domain reads DVKVTQSSRYLVKRTGEKVFLECVQDMDHENMFWYRQDPGLGLRLIYFSYDVKMKEKGDIPEGYSVSREKKERFSLILESASTNQTSMYLCASSAFGLAGYEQYFGPGTRLTVT.

This clone showed up just a few times. The chain combines TRBV5-1 with TRBJ2-1; 13 positions match TRBD2. This CDR3 is 15 amino acids long. J lost 7 bases, V lost 3 bases, and 4 bases had no gene match. The germline V gene encodes CDR1 SGHRS and CDR2 YFSETQ. CDR3: CASSSGTSGMNEQFF. The CDR3 DNA sequence: TGCGCCAGCAGCTCCGGGACTAGCGGGATGAATGAGCAGTTCTTC.

The chain employs TRBV4-2 and TRBJ2-7; weak D call: TRBD2 (5 bases). Germline CDR1 and CDR2: LGHNA and YNFKEQ. The length of the CDR3 is 16 residues. V lost 4 bases and J 4 bases, leaving 20 bases between the germline ends. The CDR3 DNA reads as TGTGCCAGCAGCCTAGAGGGCGGACCTGGGGAGTACGAGCAGTACTTC. Encoded protein: CASSLEGGPGEYEQYF.

The chain combines TRBV11-3 with TRBJ1-1; 7 bases map to TRBD1. The germline V gene has CDR1 SGHNT and CDR2 YENEEA. The length of the CDR3 is 14 residues. V shed 5 bases, J shed 5 bases, and the junction held 8 bases outside the gene matches. CDR3 in amino acids: CASSPPTGTTEAFF. CDR3 sequence (DNA): TGTGCCAGCAGCCCCCCGACAGGGACAACTGAAGCTTTCTTT.

Written as DNA, the CDR3 is TGTGCCAGCAGCCAAGACCGGACAGGGGACTACGAGCAGTACTTC. Protein: CASSQDRTGDYEQYF. The chain employs TRBV4-2 and TRBJ2-7, with 9 bases aligning to TRBD1. CDR1 is LGHNA and CDR2 is YNFKEQ in the germline V gene. The V segment lost 0 bases and the J segment 3 bases; nucleotides outside the gene matches: 3. This CDR3 region has 15 residues.

The chain combines TRBV7-3 with TRBJ2-5, with 10 nucleotides matching TRBD1. The length of the CDR3 is 15 residues. Germline CDR1 reads SGHTA; CDR2 reads FQGTGA. Trimming cost V 6 bases and J 1 base; bases outside gene matches: 5. This CDR3 is CASSWTGGPQETQYF. The CDR3 bases are TGTGCCAGCAGTTGGACAGGGGGGCCCCAAGAGACCCAGTACTTC.

This clone was detected only a few times. The chain has TRBV30 and TRBJ2-7; tentative D call: TRBD2 (5 bases). Germline V gene lookup returns CDR1 GTSNPN and CDR2 SVGIG (reference sequence). This CDR3 spans 15 amino acids. V lost 5 bases to trimming and J lost 3 bases, with 20 bases between them. CDR3 nucleotide sequence: TGTGCCTGGGTGCGCCTGGACCAAGGAGGCTACGAGCAGTACTTC. Its translation: CAWVRLDQGGYEQYF.

The chain combines TRBV28 with TRBJ1-1, with 7 bases lining up with TRBD1. V trimming: 6 bases; J trimming: 1 base; junction bases outside the gene matches: 11. The germline V gene encodes CDR1 MDHEN and CDR2 SYDVKM. The CDR3 is made up of 16 amino acids. The DNA of the CDR3 is TGTGCCAGCAGAACAGGCCTCCAGGGGGGGAACACTGAAGCTTTCTTT. Translated, it gives CASRTGLQGGNTEAFF.

In this sample, this clone turned up a few times. DNA for the CDR3: TGTGCCAGCTCACCCGCACAGCATAGCAATCAGCCCCAGCATTTT. Residues: CASSPAQHSNQPQHF. V usage is TRBV18 and J usage is TRBJ1-5, with D uncertain. V was clipped by 3 bases and J by 0 bases, with 9 bases between them. This CDR3 is 15 amino acids long. In germline, CDR1 is KGHSH, CDR2 LQKENI.

This clone was counted only a few times. The genes are TRBV10-3 and TRBJ2-1, with TRBD2 as a possible D gene (6 bases). The CDR3 covers 15 residues. With 6 bases removed from V and 4 bases from J, the gap between germline ends came to 16 bases. Germline lookup yields CDR1 ENHRY and CDR2 SYGVKD. The CDR3 here is CAIRGAPGDYNEQFF. CDR3 DNA sequence: TGTGCCATCAGAGGGGCCCCGGGGGATTACAATGAGCAGTTCTTC.

This clone was seen a few times. The J gene is TRBJ2-7, the V gene TRBV11-3, with D possibly TRBD1 on 6 matching bases. Germline CDR1 reads SGHNT; CDR2 reads YENEEA. The CDR3 loop spans 14 amino acids. V gave up 5 bases and J gave up 2 bases, with 13 bases separating them. Here the CDR3 reads CASSGRGPTYEQYF. DNA of the CDR3: TGTGCCAGCAGCGGCAGGGGCCCGACCTACGAGCAGTACTTC.

The chain couples TRBV7-6 to TRBJ1-1, with 9 bases identical to TRBD1. The germline V gene has CDR1 SGHVS and CDR2 FNYEAQ. The CDR3 sequence is 14 residues long. The V segment lost 4 bases and the J segment 4 bases; nucleotides outside the gene matches: 4. In DNA form, the CDR3 reads TGTGCCAGCAGCTATACAGGGGGCGTCACTGAAGCTTTCTTT. Its translation: CASSYTGGVTEAFF.

This clone was detected a few times. CDR3 protein: CASSILSGKLDNEQFF. The CDR3 nucleotides read TGTGCCAGTAGTATACTCTCCGGGAAGCTAGACAATGAGCAGTTCTTC. This chain connects TRBV19 to TRBJ2-1, with D perhaps matching TRBD2 (5 bases). The germline CDR1 and CDR2 sequences are LNHDA and SQIVND (reference sequence). The germline V and J ends were trimmed by 2 bases and 5 bases, with 16 bases remaining between them. The CDR3 spans 16 residues.

J is TRBJ2-3 and V is TRBV5-1; 11 bases map to TRBD2. This CDR3 region has 16 residues. Germline V lookup: CDR1 SGHRS, CDR2 YFSETQ. V lost 4 bases to trimming and J lost 4 bases; unmatched junction nucleotides: 8. The CDR3 sequence: CASSVTSGSLPDTQYF. The CDR3 nucleotides read TGCGCCAGCAGCGTAACTAGCGGGAGTCTTCCAGATACGCAGTATTTT.

This clone was observed a handful of times. V and J are TRBV5-6 and TRBJ2-5; TRBD1 matches 7 bases. The CDR3 is made up of 15 amino acids. Unmatched junction bases numbered 7, after V lost 4 bases and J lost 1 base. CDR1 and CDR2 from the germline V gene are SGHDT and YYEEEE. CDR3 sequence reads: CASSPLGQVQETQYF. The CDR3 coding sequence is TGTGCCAGCAGCCCGCTCGGACAGGTCCAAGAGACCCAGTACTTC.

This clone was detected only a few times. This chain joins TRBV11-3 and TRBJ2-7; D is possibly TRBD2 (5 bases). CDR3 length: 12 residues. Trimming took 5 bases from V and 4 from J, leaving 9 bases between them. Germline CDR1 SGHNT, CDR2 YENEEA. CDR3 sequence: CASSLTGYEQYF. As DNA, the CDR3 is TGTGCCAGCAGCCTCACGGGATACGAGCAGTACTTC.

This clone turned up a few times. The J gene is TRBJ2-1, the V gene TRBV30; D is possibly TRBD2 (6 bases). There are 13 residues in the CDR3. CDR1 is GTSNPN and CDR2 is SVGIG in the germline V gene (reference sequence). Trimming removed 8 bases at V and 7 bases at J, with 18 bases between. CDR3 protein: CALGSGALNEQFF. CDR3 sequence (DNA): TGTGCCCTGGGGTCGGGAGCGTTGAATGAGCAGTTCTTC.

There are a few counts of this clone. The chain employs TRBV5-1 and TRBJ1-2; 10 positions agree with TRBD1. V lost 4 bases to trimming and J lost 8 bases; unmatched junction nucleotides: 5. The CDR3 length is 13 residues. The germline gives CDR1 SGHRS, CDR2 YFSETQ. CDR3 nucleotide sequence: TGCGCCAGCAGCCCCGGACAGGGGGAAGGCTACACCTTC. Its translation is CASSPGQGEGYTF.

This clone occurred a few times. The chain has TRBV11-2 and TRBJ1-1; 10 bases fit TRBD1. The germline CDR1 and CDR2 sequences are SGHAT and FQNNGV. V lost 8 bases to trimming and J lost 10 bases; unmatched junction nucleotides: 10. This CDR3 has 13 residues. In DNA, the CDR3 is TGTGCCAGCGGAAACTACCGGGACAGGGGAGCTTTCTTT. Its protein is CASGNYRDRGAFF.

This chain joins TRBV7-2 and TRBJ2-7; TRBD2 aligns across 9 bases. V shed 7 bases, J shed 6 bases, and the junction held 10 bases outside the gene matches. CDR3 length: 14 residues. CDR1 is SGHTA, CDR2 FQGNSA, per germline. The CDR3 sequence: CASKTGLAKIEQYF. The CDR3 DNA is TGTGCCAGCAAGACCGGACTAGCGAAAATCGAGCAGTACTTC.

In its sample, this clone was seen a few times. The rearrangement joins TRBV6-1 to TRBJ2-5; D is undetermined. V was clipped by 6 bases and J by 5 bases, with 13 bases between them. CDR3 length: 13 residues. Looked up from germline, CDR1 is MNHNS and CDR2 is SASEGT. The DNA of the CDR3 is TGTGCCAGCAGCCGCACATATTATGAGACCCAGTACTTC. Amino acids: CASSRTYYETQYF.